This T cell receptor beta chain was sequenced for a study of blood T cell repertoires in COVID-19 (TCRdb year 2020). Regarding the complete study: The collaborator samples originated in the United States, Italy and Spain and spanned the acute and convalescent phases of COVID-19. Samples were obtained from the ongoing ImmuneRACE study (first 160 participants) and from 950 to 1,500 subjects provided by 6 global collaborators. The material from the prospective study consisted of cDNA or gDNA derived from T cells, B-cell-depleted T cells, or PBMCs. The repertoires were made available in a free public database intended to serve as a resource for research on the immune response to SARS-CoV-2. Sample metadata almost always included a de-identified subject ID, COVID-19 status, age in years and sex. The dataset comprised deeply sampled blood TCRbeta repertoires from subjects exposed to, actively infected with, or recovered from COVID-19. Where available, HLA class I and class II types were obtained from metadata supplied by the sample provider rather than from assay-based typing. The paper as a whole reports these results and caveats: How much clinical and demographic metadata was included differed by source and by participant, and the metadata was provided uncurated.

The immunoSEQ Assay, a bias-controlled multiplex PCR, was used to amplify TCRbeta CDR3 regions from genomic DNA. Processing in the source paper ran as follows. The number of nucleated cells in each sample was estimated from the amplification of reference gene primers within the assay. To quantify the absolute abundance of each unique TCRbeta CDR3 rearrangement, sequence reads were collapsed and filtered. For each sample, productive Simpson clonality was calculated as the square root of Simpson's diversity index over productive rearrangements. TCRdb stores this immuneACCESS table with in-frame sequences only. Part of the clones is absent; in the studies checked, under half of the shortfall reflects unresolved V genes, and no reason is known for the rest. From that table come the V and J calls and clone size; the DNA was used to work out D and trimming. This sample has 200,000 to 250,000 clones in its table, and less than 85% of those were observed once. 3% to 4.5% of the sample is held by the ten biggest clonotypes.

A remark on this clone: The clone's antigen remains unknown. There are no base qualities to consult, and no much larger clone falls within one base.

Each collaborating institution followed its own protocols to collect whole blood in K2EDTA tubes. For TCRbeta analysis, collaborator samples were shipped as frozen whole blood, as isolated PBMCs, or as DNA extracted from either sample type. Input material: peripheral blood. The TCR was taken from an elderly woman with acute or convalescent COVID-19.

The sequence in DNA is TGTGCCAGCAGCCCCCCCGGACGGACAGGGAGCACAGATACGCAGTATTTT. Its amino acids are CASSPPGRTGSTDTQYF. Rearrangement joined TRBV5-4 to TRBJ2-3; TRBD1 fits 8 bases in the junction. Including the terminal cysteine and phenylalanine, the CDR3 comprises 17 residues. The retained sequence is limited to the CDR3, 51 bases, with the frame set at the first base. V is pruned by 4 bases and J by 0 bases, leaving 10 bases of the junction without a gene match. The germline V gene encodes CDR1 SGHNT and CDR2 YYREEE (reference sequence).